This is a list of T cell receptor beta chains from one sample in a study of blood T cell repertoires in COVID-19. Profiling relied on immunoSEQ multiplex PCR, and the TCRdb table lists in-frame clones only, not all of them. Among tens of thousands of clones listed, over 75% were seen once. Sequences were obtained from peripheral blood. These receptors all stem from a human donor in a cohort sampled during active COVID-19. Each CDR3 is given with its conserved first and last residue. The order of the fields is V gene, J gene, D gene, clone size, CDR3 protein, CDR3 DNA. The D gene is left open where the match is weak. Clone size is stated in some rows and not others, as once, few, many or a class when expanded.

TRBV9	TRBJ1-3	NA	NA	CASSAHQAVGNTIYF	TGTGCCAGCAGCGCTCATCAAGCCGTTGGAAACACCATATATTTT
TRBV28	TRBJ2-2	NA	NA	CASSPGQPRELFF	TGTGCCAGCAGTCCCGGACAGCCCCGGGAGCTGTTTTTT
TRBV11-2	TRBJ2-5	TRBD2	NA	CASSLGPSGAQETQYF	TGTGCCAGCAGCTTAGGTCCTAGCGGGGCGCAAGAGACCCAGTACTTC
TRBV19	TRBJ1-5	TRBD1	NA	CASSISGGAGQPQHF	TGTGCCAGTAGTATCTCAGGGGGCGCGGGTCAGCCCCAGCATTTT
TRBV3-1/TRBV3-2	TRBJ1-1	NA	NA	CASSQDLDSGSAFF	TGTGCCAGCAGCCAAGATCTGGACTCGGGTTCGGCTTTCTTT
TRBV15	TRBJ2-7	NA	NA	CATSRDIGYEQYF	TGTGCCACCAGCAGAGATATCGGCTACGAGCAGTACTTC
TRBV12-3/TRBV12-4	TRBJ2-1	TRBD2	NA	CATGGTSAISKFF	TGTGCCACGGGGGGGACTAGCGCCATTTCGAAGTTCTTC
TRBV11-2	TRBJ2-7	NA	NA	CASSFEGGARYEQYF	TGTGCCAGCAGCTTTGAGGGGGGGGCGCGATACGAGCAGTACTTC
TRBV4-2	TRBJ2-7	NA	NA	CASSRSRGEQYF	TGTGCCAGCAGCCGGAGTCGGGGCGAGCAGTACTTC
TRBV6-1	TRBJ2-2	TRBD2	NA	CASSELAGVSGELFF	TGTGCCAGCAGTGAACTAGCGGGAGTGAGCGGGGAGCTGTTTTTT
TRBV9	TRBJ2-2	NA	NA	CASSDYRDGGELFF	TGTGCCAGCAGCGATTACAGGGACGGCGGGGAGCTGTTTTTT
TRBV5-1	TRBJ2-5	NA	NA	CASSLTEETQYF	TGCGCCAGCAGCTTGACAGAAGAGACCCAGTACTTC
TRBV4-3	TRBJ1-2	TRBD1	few	CASSQALQGAGGYTF	TGCGCCAGCAGCCAAGCCCTACAGGGGGCGGGGGGCTACACCTTC
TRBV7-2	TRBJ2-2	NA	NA	CASSFLQDLTNTGELFF	TGTGCCAGCAGCTTTTTACAAGACTTGACGAACACCGGGGAGCTGTTTTTT
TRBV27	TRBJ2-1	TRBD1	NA	CASSSRDRGRKNEQFF	TGTGCCAGCAGTTCACGGGACAGGGGGCGGAAGAATGAGCAGTTCTTC
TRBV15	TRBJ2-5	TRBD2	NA	CATSRETSGGRETQYF	TGTGCCACCAGCAGGGAGACTAGCGGGGGGCGGGAGACCCAGTACTTC
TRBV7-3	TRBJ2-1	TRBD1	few	CASSSLGQGGYNEQFF	TGTGCCAGCAGCTCCCTGGGACAGGGTGGCTACAATGAGCAGTTCTTC
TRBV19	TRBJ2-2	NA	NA	CASRWGGDTGELFF	TGTGCCAGTAGATGGGGCGGGGACACCGGGGAGCTGTTTTTT
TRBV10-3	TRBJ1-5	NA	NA	CAISADSSAQPQHF	TGTGCCATCAGTGCCGACAGTTCGGCTCAGCCCCAGCATTTT
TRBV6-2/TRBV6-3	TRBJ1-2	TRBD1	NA	CASTPTGVHGYTF	TGTGCCAGCACCCCTACAGGGGTTCATGGCTACACCTTC
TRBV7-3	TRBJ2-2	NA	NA	CASSSPVFGTGELFF	TGTGCCAGCAGCTCACCCGTTTTCGGTACCGGGGAGCTGTTTTTT
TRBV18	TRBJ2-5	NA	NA	CASSPNGRVKETQYF	TGTGCCAGCTCACCAAACGGCAGGGTGAAAGAGACCCAGTACTTC
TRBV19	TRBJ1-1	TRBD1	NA	CATSTGAWNTEAFF	TGTGCCACCTCGACAGGGGCTTGGAACACTGAAGCTTTCTTT
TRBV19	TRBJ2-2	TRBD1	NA	CASSLRDRPAGELFF	TGTGCCAGTAGTCTTCGGGACAGGCCTGCCGGGGAGCTGTTTTTT